The clone carrying this TCR beta chain has just a few counts. Its antigen is still unknown. This record belongs to a study of regulatory T cells in long-lasting Graves disease. CDR3 size: 17 residues. The V and J ends lost 3 bases and 3 bases respectively, with 18 bases between them. CDR1 and CDR2 from the germline V gene are LNHDA and SQIVND (reference sequence). Time point specified: persistent/refractory GD, antithyroid drugs over 5 years with positive TRAb. After RNA was extracted from PBMCs, the TCR library was made from it. General study findings and limits: Limited samples may have lowered accuracy. Exclusively peripheral blood, rather than thyroid tissue, was studied. New patients shared 1,000 or so public clonotypes, and persistent patients shared more, with about 2,500.

Combining iRepertoire HTBI primers with Arm-PCR of CDR3 regions, the authors built TCR beta libraries. TCRdb itself ran the multiplex PCR reads through MiXCR, one entry per CDR3 protein. The top ten clones hold roughly 26% of a sample with roughly 450,000 distinct CDR3 sequences, roughly a quarter of them seen once. The source is a female donor with Graves disease. Source: peripheral blood mononuclear cells (PBMCs), taken when the disease was refractory, from a patient treated with antithyroid drugs. The V and J genes are TRBV19 and TRBJ1-5; weak D call: TRBD1 (5 bases). CDR3 in amino acids: CASSIRAGQPLNQPQHF. The CDR3 DNA reads TGTGCCAGTAGTATCAGGGCAGGGCAGCCCCTCAATCAGCCCCAGCATTTT.